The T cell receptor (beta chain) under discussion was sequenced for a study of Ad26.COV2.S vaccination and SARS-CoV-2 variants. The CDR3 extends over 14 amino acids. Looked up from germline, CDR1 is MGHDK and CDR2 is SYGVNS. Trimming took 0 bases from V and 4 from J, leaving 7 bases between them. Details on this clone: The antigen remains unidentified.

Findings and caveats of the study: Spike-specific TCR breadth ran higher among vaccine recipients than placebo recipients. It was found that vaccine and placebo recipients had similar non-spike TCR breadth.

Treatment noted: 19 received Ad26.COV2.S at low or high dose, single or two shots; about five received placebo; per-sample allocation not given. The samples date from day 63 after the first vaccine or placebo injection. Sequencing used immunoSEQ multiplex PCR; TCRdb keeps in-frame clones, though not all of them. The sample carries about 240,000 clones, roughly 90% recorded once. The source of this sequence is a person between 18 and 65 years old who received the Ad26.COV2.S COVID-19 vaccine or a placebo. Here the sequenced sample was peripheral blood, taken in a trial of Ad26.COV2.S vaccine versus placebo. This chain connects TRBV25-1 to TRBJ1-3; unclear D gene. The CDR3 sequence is CASSEYLGGNTIYF. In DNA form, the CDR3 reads TGTGCCAGCAGTGAATATCTTGGAGGAAACACCATATATTTT.